This T cell receptor beta chain was profiled in a study of blood T cell repertoires in COVID-19. As for the study in general: Samples taken during acute and convalescent COVID-19 were collected in the United States, Italy and Spain. The analysed material was cDNA or gDNA that came from T cells, B-cell-depleted T cells, or PBMCs.

Original processing notes: Nucleated cell counts were estimated from reference gene primer amplification. TCRdb's table, derived via immunoSEQ multiplex PCR, lists solely in-frame clones and lacks some. The DNA was the basis for D and trimming; V, J and clone size are from that table. The repertoire holds 300,000 to 450,000 clones, more than 70% seen once, with 8% to 13% in the top ten. The Seattle site enrolled patients during active infection and followed them longitudinally. The specimen was peripheral blood. The sequence came from a woman aged 30 to 39 with COVID-19, enrolled during active disease.

This CDR3 reads CASSFRDRATDTQYF. The CDR3 DNA follows: TGTGCCAGCAGCTTCCGGGACAGGGCGACAGATACGCAGTATTTT. This rearrangement joins TRBV7-9 to TRBJ2-3, with 9 nucleotides matching TRBD1. The length of the CDR3 is 15 residues. Looked up from germline, CDR1 is SEHNR and CDR2 is FQNEAQ (reference sequence). The V and J ends lost 3 bases and 3 bases, in that order; junction bases with no gene match: 4.